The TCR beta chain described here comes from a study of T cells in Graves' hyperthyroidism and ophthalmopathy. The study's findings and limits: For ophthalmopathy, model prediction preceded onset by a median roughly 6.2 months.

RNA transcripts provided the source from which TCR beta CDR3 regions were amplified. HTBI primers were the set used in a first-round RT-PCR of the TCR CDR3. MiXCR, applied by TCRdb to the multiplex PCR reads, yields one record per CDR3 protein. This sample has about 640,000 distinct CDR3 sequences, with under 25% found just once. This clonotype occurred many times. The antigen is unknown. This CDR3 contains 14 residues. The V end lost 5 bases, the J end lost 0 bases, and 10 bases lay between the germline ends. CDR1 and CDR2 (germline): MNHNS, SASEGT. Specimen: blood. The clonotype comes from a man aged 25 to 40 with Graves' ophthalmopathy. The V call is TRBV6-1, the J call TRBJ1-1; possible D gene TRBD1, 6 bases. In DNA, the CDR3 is TGTGCCAGCAGTACACAGGGCATGAACACTGAAGCTTTCTTT. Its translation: CASSTQGMNTEAFF.